This T cell receptor (beta chain) was captured by sequencing in a study of T cells in Graves' hyperthyroidism and ophthalmopathy. Across the study: Before treatment of any kind, peripheral blood was taken at initial diagnosis.

This clonotype was counted only a few times. Antigen unknown. Amplification of TCR beta CDR3 regions was performed using RNA transcripts as template. The TCR CDR3 was amplified in a first-round RT-PCR using the HTBI primer set. From the multiplex PCR reads, TCRdb called clonotypes with MiXCR, one entry per CDR3 protein. The table has approximately 640,000 distinct CDR3 sequences, roughly 15% seen once. The V gene's germline CDR1 is MDHEN and CDR2 SYDVKM. Trimming shortened V by 2 bases and J by 9 bases, and 7 bases separated the two germline ends. The CDR3 consists of 12 residues. Findings of the study overall: Ophthalmopathy got predicted by the model a median about six months before its onset. Stable hyperthyroidism and ophthalmopathy were separated using 13 V-J signatures.

The study based diagnoses on clinical symptoms, serum thyroxine and TRAb, thyroid ultrasound and orbital computed tomography. The TCR was taken from a young woman with Graves' hyperthyroidism. The chain recombines TRBV28 with TRBJ2-2; D uncertain. The sequenced sample consisted of blood. CDR3 DNA sequence: TGTGCCAGCAGTTTAGTTGGGCGGGAGCTGTTTTTT. This sequence encodes CASSLVGRELFF.